This TCR beta chain was captured in a study of T cell repertoires in cytomegalovirus infection. Study details: Signatures in public TCR beta sequences pointed to both CMV infection and matching HLA type. Overall study findings and caveats: HLA-C-restricted CMV clonotypes gave the most frequent clonotype in two of eight donors.

The V segment lost 1 base and the J segment 5 bases; nucleotides outside the gene matches: 2. The germline V gene encodes CDR1 MDHEN and CDR2 SYDVKM. The CDR3 consists of 15 residues. In its sample, this clonotype was seen a few times. Its antigen is not identified. TCRdb recomputed calls from the reads with MiXCR, one row per CDR3 protein. The table includes around 530,000 distinct CDR3 sequences, about 15% detected once. The chain joins TRBV28 to TRBJ2-2; 9 bases are shared with TRBD2. Material: CD8+ T cells from PBMCs. The source of this sequence is a human donor in good health (CMV status not recorded). Some clones in this sample may be carry-over from other donors' samples. The CDR3 bases are TGTGCCAGCAGTTTATTTCTAGCGGGGACCGGGGAGCTGTTTTTT. Encoded protein: CASSLFLAGTGELFF. The full variable domain, in which reference TRBV28 and TRBJ2-2 provide the parts outside the CDR3, is DVKVTQSSRYLVKRTGEKVFLECVQDMDHENMFWYRQDPGLGLRLIYFSYDVKMKEKGDIPEGYSVSREKKERFSLILESASTNQTSMYLCASSLFLAGTGELFFGEGSRLTVL.